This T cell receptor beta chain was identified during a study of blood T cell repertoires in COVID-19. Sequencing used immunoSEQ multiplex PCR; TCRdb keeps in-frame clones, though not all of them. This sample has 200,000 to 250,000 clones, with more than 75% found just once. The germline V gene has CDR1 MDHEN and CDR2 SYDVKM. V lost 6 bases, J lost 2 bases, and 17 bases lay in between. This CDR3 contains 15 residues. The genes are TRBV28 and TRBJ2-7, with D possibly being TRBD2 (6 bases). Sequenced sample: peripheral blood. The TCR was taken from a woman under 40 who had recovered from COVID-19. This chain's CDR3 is CASSPGSEGTYEQYF. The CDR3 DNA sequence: TGTGCCAGCAGCCCCGGGAGCGAGGGAACCTACGAGCAGTACTTC.